Below are 23 T cell receptor beta chains sequenced from a single sample in a study of T cell changes during pregnancy in multiple sclerosis. Libraries were prepared by immunoSEQ multiplex PCR; TCRdb keeps only in-frame clonotypes and omits some of them. In the table there are 55,000 to 75,000 clones, roughly nine tenths of which are singletons. Here the sequenced sample was peripheral blood, taken after pregnancy. All receptors come from a female donor with multiple sclerosis, enrolled in a pregnancy study.

This clone appeared once. The rearrangement links TRBV28 to TRBJ1-4; TRBD1 agrees at 10 bases. The trim removed 6 bases at V and 7 bases at J, leaving 5 bases unmatched. The CDR3 extends over 14 amino acids. Per the germline V gene, CDR1 is MDHEN and CDR2 is SYDVKM. The DNA for the CDR3 is TGTGCCAGCAGGACAGGGGGCGAGGGTGAAAAACTGTTTTTT. This encodes CASRTGGEGEKLFF. Full variable domain (remainder filled in from reference TRBV28 and TRBJ1-4): DVKVTQSSRYLVKRTGEKVFLECVQDMDHENMFWYRQDPGLGLRLIYFSYDVKMKEKGDIPEGYSVSREKKERFSLILESASTNQTSMYLCASRTGGEGEKLFFGSGTQLSVL.

CDR3 DNA sequence: TGTGCCAGCAGTTCGACAACTGACAATGAGCAGTTCTTC. This codes for CASSSTTDNEQFF. The V gene is TRBV2, the J gene TRBJ2-1; D is ambiguous. This CDR3 is built from 13 residues. The V gene lost 5 bases and the J gene lost 5 bases, with 10 bases spanning the gap. Looked up from germline, CDR1 is SNHLY and CDR2 is FYNNEI.

V and J are TRBV4-3 and TRBJ1-5, with 8 nucleotides matching TRBD1. The CDR3 covers 19 residues. The V segment lost 1 base and the J segment 0 bases; nucleotides outside the gene matches: 11. Germline V lookup: CDR1 LGHNA, CDR2 YSLEER. The CDR3 loop is CASSQAATGGGISNQPQHF. The CDR3 DNA reads as TGCGCCAGCAGCCAAGCTGCCACAGGGGGGGGTATTAGCAATCAGCCCCAGCATTTT.

This clone has just a few counts. The chain employs TRBV2 and TRBJ1-1; D not certain. CDR1 is SNHLY, CDR2 FYNNEI, per germline. The CDR3 spans 12 residues. With 8 bases removed from V and 1 base from J, the gap between germline ends came to 8 bases. The CDR3 reads CASGRKNTEAFF. The DNA of the CDR3 is TGTGCCAGCGGCAGGAAGAACACTGAAGCTTTCTTT.

The chain links TRBV4-1 to TRBJ2-7; 9 bases match TRBD2. V lost 1 base and J lost 2; bases outside the gene matches: 3. The CDR3 spans 15 residues. The germline CDR1 and CDR2 sequences are MGHRA and YSYEKL. CDR3 nucleotide sequence: TGCGCCAGCAGCCAAGTACCTAGCGGGACCTACGAGCAGTACTTC. Translating gives CASSQVPSGTYEQYF.

The V and J genes are TRBV28 and TRBJ2-7; D might be TRBD1 (6 bases). Per the germline V gene, CDR1 is MDHEN and CDR2 is SYDVKM. The CDR3 runs 15 residues. Trimming left V 6 bases short and J 5 bases short, with 20 bases between. This CDR3 reads CASSLGTLYPNEQYF. The CDR3 DNA reads TGTGCCAGCAGCCTCGGGACACTATATCCCAACGAGCAGTACTTC.

The CDR3 here is CASSRVQDTEAFF. CDR3 in DNA: TGTGCCAGCTCCAGGGTGCAGGACACTGAAGCTTTCTTT. This chain uses TRBV27 with TRBJ1-1, with a possible D match to TRBD1 (5 bases). Deletions cut 8 bases from V and 3 bases from J, with 13 bases between. The germline CDR1 and CDR2 sequences are MNHEY and SMNVEV (reference sequence). The CDR3 is made up of 13 amino acids.

The chain couples TRBV7-2 to TRBJ2-1, with D tentatively TRBD2 (7 bases). The germline CDR1 and CDR2 sequences are SGHTA and FQGNSA. V was pared by 1 base and J by 12 bases, with 16 bases between. The CDR3 runs to 14 residues. In DNA form, the CDR3 reads TGTGCCAGCAGCTTAGGGGGGGGCACGGGGGTGCAGTTCTTC. This gives the protein CASSLGGGTGVQFF.

The rearrangement uses TRBV7-2 and TRBJ2-3, with TRBD2 matching 10 bases. The germline gives CDR1 SGHTA, CDR2 FQGNSA. This CDR3 region has 15 residues. The trim removed 3 bases at V and 6 bases at J, leaving 6 bases unmatched. Here the CDR3 reads CASSFASGRGDTQYF. The CDR3 DNA is TGTGCCAGCAGCTTTGCCAGCGGGAGGGGGGATACGCAGTATTTT.

The J gene is TRBJ1-1, the V gene TRBV28; TRBD1 is a possible D gene (5 bases). The V gene lost 2 bases and the J gene lost 4 bases, with 14 bases spanning the gap. The CDR3 contains 15 residues. Germline CDR1 and CDR2: MDHEN and SYDVKM. The CDR3 bases are TGTGCCAGCAGTTTAAGATTAGGGGTTACCACTGAAGCTTTCTTT. This translates into CASSLRLGVTTEAFF.

The rearrangement links TRBV5-1 to TRBJ2-7; TRBD1 might be the D (6 bases). Germline CDR1 reads SGHRS; CDR2 reads YFSETQ. This CDR3 has 15 residues. Trimming left V 4 bases short and J 1 base short, with 15 bases between. Here the CDR3 DNA reads TGCGCCAGCAGCGGGAACAGGGTACTTTCCTACGAGCAGTACTTC. Translating it yields CASSGNRVLSYEQYF.

The chain couples TRBV7-9 to TRBJ2-2, with D possibly TRBD1 on 5 matching bases. Trimming removed 6 bases from V and 0 bases from J, with 5 bases in between. The CDR3 has 13 residues. Per the germline V gene, CDR1 is SEHNR and CDR2 is FQNEAQ (reference sequence). CDR3 DNA: TGTGCCAGCAGACAGGCGAACACCGGGGAGCTGTTTTTT. Translated: CASRQANTGELFF.

The genes are TRBV14 and TRBJ2-2, with TRBD1 matching over 7 bases. After removal of 4 bases from V and 5 bases from J, the junction contained 10 bases not matched to a gene. From germline, CDR1 is SGHDN and CDR2 FVKESK. The CDR3 consists of 16 residues. CDR3 sequence: CASSLKKGARTGELFF. The CDR3 region has the DNA TGTGCCAGCAGCCTTAAGAAGGGGGCAAGAACCGGGGAGCTGTTTTTT.

The chain combines TRBV5-1 with TRBJ1-4, with TRBD1 identical over 7 bases. The J segment lost 0 bases and the V segment lost 0 bases, leaving 2 bases of the junction unmatched. The germline V gene has CDR1 SGHRS and CDR2 YFSETQ. The CDR3 is 16 residues long. The CDR3 loop reads CASSLVQGATNEKLFF. The CDR3 DNA sequence: TGCGCCAGCAGCTTGGTGCAGGGGGCAACTAATGAAAAACTGTTTTTT.

V gene TRBV6-5 combines with J gene TRBJ2-5; 13 bases match TRBD2. Germline V gives CDR1 MNHEY, CDR2 SVGAGI. The CDR3 sequence is 16 residues long. The V segment lost 2 bases and the J segment 11 bases; nucleotides outside the gene matches: 11. This chain's CDR3 is CASSYHRLAGGLRQYF. The CDR3 DNA follows: TGTGCCAGCAGTTACCATCGACTAGCGGGAGGTCTCCGGCAGTACTTC.

The chain has TRBV7-6 and TRBJ1-1, with D possibly being TRBD1 (6 bases). Germline CDR1 reads SGHVS; CDR2 reads FNYEAQ. The V gene lost 0 bases and the J gene lost 0 bases, with 14 bases spanning the gap. The CDR3 is 17 residues long. This CDR3 reads CASSLALIGTMNTEAFF. CDR3 nucleotide sequence: TGTGCCAGCAGCTTAGCGCTAATTGGGACAATGAACACTGAAGCTTTCTTT.

In its sample, this clone was seen once. The chain's CDR3 is CASMRRAEETQYF. The CDR3 nucleotides are TGTGCCAGCATGAGGAGGGCCGAAGAGACCCAGTACTTC. V and J are TRBV7-2 and TRBJ2-5; D possibly corresponds to TRBD2 (6 bases). The CDR3 covers 13 residues. In germline, CDR1 is SGHTA, CDR2 FQGNSA. Trimming stripped 7 bases from V and 3 bases from J, with 12 bases between.

The gene calls are TRBV28 and TRBJ2-7; 9 bases align to TRBD2. The V gene end was trimmed by 2 bases and the J gene end by 1 base; junction bases not matched to a gene: 0. The CDR3 is 14 amino acids. Germline CDR1 MDHEN, CDR2 SYDVKM. CDR3 residues: CASSLAGGSYEQYF. DNA of the CDR3: TGTGCCAGCAGTTTAGCGGGAGGGTCCTACGAGCAGTACTTC.

The chain combines TRBV19 with TRBJ2-1; 9 nucleotides agree with TRBD2. The CDR3 has 16 amino acids. Germline V gives CDR1 LNHDA, CDR2 SQIVND (reference sequence). Trimming at V came to 5 bases and at J to 8 bases, leaving 13 bases not matched to a gene. The CDR3 region is CASSPLAGWGLDEQFF. CDR3 bases: TGTGCCAGTAGTCCCCTAGCGGGATGGGGTTTGGATGAGCAGTTCTTC.

The gene calls are TRBV20-1 and TRBJ2-7, with D possibly matching TRBD2 (6 bases). The germline V gene encodes CDR1 DFQATT and CDR2 SNEGSKA (reference sequence). The CDR3 has 11 amino acids. Trimming cost V 6 bases and J 2 bases, with 8 bases left between them. CDR3 DNA: TGCAGTGCGCGGGGACCCTACGAGCAGTACTTC. Its translation is CSARGPYEQYF.

The chain carries TRBV4-1 and TRBJ2-7; 10 bases are a match to TRBD1. Trimming cost V 1 base and J 4 bases; bases outside gene matches: 4. The CDR3 is 15 amino acids. Germline assignment: CDR1 MGHRA and CDR2 YSYEKL. CDR3 bases: TGCGCCAGCAGCCAAGCACGGACAGGGGGGTACGAGCAGTACTTC. Protein product: CASSQARTGGYEQYF.

This clone occurred a few times. The genes are TRBV30 and TRBJ1-1; D remains ambiguous. Between the trimmed V and J ends, which lost 0 bases and 7 bases, there was a span of 6 bases. The V gene's germline CDR1 is GTSNPN and CDR2 SVGIG (reference sequence). This CDR3 spans 11 amino acids. CDR3: CAWSVEFEAFF. The CDR3 DNA follows: TGTGCCTGGAGTGTTGAGTTTGAAGCTTTCTTT.

This chain links TRBV9 with TRBJ2-1; TRBD1 might be the D (8 bases). Germline lookup yields CDR1 SGDLS and CDR2 YYNGEE. The germline V and J ends were trimmed by 0 bases and 2 bases, with 27 bases remaining between them. The CDR3 loop spans 21 amino acids. The CDR3 DNA is TGTGCCAGCAGCGTAGCTACAGGGGGGAGGGCTTCCGGGAGCACCTACAATGAGCAGTTCTTC. This sequence encodes CASSVATGGRASGSTYNEQFF. Supplemented by reference TRBV9 and TRBJ2-1, the full variable domain reads DSGVTQTPKHLITATGQRVTLRCSPRSGDLSVYWYQQSLDQGLQFLIQYYNGEERAKGNILERFSAQQFPDLHSELNLSSLELGDSALYFCASSVATGGRASGSTYNEQFFGPGTRLTVL.